The rows below give T cell receptor beta chains drawn from one sample of a study of blood T cell repertoires in COVID-19. Profiled with immunoSEQ multiplex PCR; TCRdb holds only in-frame clones, not every one. The data contain about 100,000 clones, 80% of them singletons. The specimen sequenced was peripheral blood. The receptors originated from a man aged 65 to 79 with active or convalescent COVID-19. CDR3s include the opening cysteine and the closing phenylalanine or tryptophan. Fields, in order: J gene, D gene, V gene, clone size, CDR3 DNA, CDR3 protein. The D gene is left open where the match is weak. Size values are once, few and many counts, or a class for expanded clones, and some rows have none.

>TRBJ2-7|NA|TRBV7-9|NA
TGTGCCAGCAGCTTACCTCCGCCACTAGCCTACGAGCAGTACTTC
CASSLPPPLAYEQYF
>TRBJ1-5|NA|TRBV6-2/TRBV6-3|NA
TGTGCCAGCAGTTACTACGCACAGGCGGCCCAGCCCCAGCATTTT
CASSYYAQAAQPQHF
>TRBJ2-2|NA|TRBV12-2|NA
TGTGCAAGTCCCCAGACCGGGGAGCTGTTTTTT
CASPQTGELFF
>TRBJ1-2|TRBD1|TRBV18|NA
TGTGCCAGCTCGCTCGACAGGGGTAACTATGGCTACACCTTC
CASSLDRGNYGYTF
>TRBJ1-2|TRBD1|TRBV29-1|NA
TGCAGCGTGGGCACAGGGGGTAGTAACTATGGCTACACCTTC
CSVGTGGSNYGYTF
>TRBJ1-6|NA|TRBV30|NA
TGTGCCTGGAGTGGCGGGTTCAATTCACCCCTCCACTTT
CAWSGGFNSPLHF
>TRBJ2-7|TRBD1|TRBV15|NA
TGTGCCACCAGCGGAGGACAGGGTCTAAGACCCTACGAGCAGTACTTC
CATSGGQGLRPYEQYF
>TRBJ1-6|NA|TRBV12-5|NA
TGTGCTAGTGGTTTGGGGCAGGGTGGTTCACCCCTCCACTTT
CASGLGQGGSPLHF
>TRBJ1-2|NA|TRBV27|once
TGTGCCAGCAGTTTGTCAGTGAACTATGGCTACACCTTC
CASSLSVNYGYTF
>TRBJ2-1|NA|TRBV9|NA
TGTGCCAGCAGCGTCAATACCCCGGGGTGGGATGAGCAGTTCTTC
CASSVNTPGWDEQFF
>TRBJ2-1|NA|TRBV29-1|few
TGCAGCGTTATTGGCGGAGGGAGCTCCTACAATGAGCAGTTCTTC
CSVIGGGSSYNEQFF
>TRBJ2-3|NA|TRBV11-2|NA
TGTGCCAGCAGCTTATTGGGGCGCGGAGATACGCAGTATTTT
CASSLLGRGDTQYF
>TRBJ2-7|TRBD2|TRBV5-1|NA
TGCGCCAGCAGCTTGGGGGCGGGAGTCTACGAGCAGTACTTC
CASSLGAGVYEQYF
>TRBJ1-6|TRBD1|TRBV19|NA
TGTGCCAGTAGTATACCGGGACAGGGGGCGAATAATTCACCCCTCCACTTT
CASSIPGQGANNSPLHF
>TRBJ1-1|TRBD1|TRBV2|NA
TGTGCCAGCGAGACAGGGGGCGGCACTGAAGCTTTCTTT
CASETGGGTEAFF
>TRBJ2-2|TRBD1|TRBV24-1|NA
TGTGCCACCAGTGCAGGACAGGGGATAGCCGGGGAGCTGTTTTTT
CATSAGQGIAGELFF
>TRBJ2-7|NA|TRBV12-3/TRBV12-4|NA
TGTGCCAGCAGTGCATACATTTACGAGCAGTACTTC
CASSAYIYEQYF
>TRBJ2-1|TRBD2|TRBV29-1|NA
TGCAGCGTTGTTGGGACTAGCGGGGGCCTCGGGGATGAGCAGTTCTTC
CSVVGTSGGLGDEQFF
>TRBJ2-7|TRBD1|TRBV24-1|medium-sized
TGTGCCACCAGTGGCCCCGGACAGGGAGAGGACTACGAGCAGTACTTC
CATSGPGQGEDYEQYF
>TRBJ2-5|TRBD2|TRBV6-6|once
TGTGCCAGCAGAGATAGCGGGAGGGGAGAGACCCAGTACTTC
CASRDSGRGETQYF
>TRBJ1-2|TRBD1|TRBV3-1/TRBV3-2|NA
TGTGCCAGCAGCGACCCCTATTCGACAGGGGGCGACGGCTACACCTTC
CASSDPYSTGGDGYTF
>TRBJ2-6|NA|TRBV29-1|NA
TGCAGCGGGTACATCTCTGGGGCCAACGTCCTGACTTTC
CSGYISGANVLTF
>TRBJ1-2|NA|TRBV4-2|NA
TGTGCCAGCAGCCAAGAGTCCGGTTATGGCTACACCTTC
CASSQESGYGYTF
>TRBJ2-1|NA|TRBV7-2|NA
TGTGCCAGCAGCCCAGGTTCCTACAATGAGCAGTTCTTC
CASSPGSYNEQFF
>TRBJ2-1|NA|TRBV9|once
TGTGCCAGCAGCGTCGTGGGGGGGCTCAATGAGCAGTTCTTC
CASSVVGGLNEQFF